This TCR beta chain is drawn from a study of immune heterogeneity within non-small cell lung tumors. This clonotype is labeled medium-sized. A first 10-cycle multiplex round used 32 V-gene and 13 J-gene primers on TCR beta CDR3. MiXCR was run by TCRdb on the multiplex PCR reads, yielding one entry per CDR3 protein. The data hold some 3,000 distinct CDR3 sequences, with roughly 15% observed a single time. Template was bulk tumor genomic DNA, 550 to 650 ng per sample. While surgery was under way, several biopsies spaced far apart were taken per primary tumor. Undergoing curative surgery were patients whose non-small cell lung cancer was untreated and newly diagnosed. Germline V CDR1 and CDR2: LNHNV, YYDKDF (reference sequence). The CDR3 covers 15 residues. V trimming: 5 bases; J trimming: 4 bases; junction bases outside the gene matches: 8.

The chain recombines TRBV15 with TRBJ2-5, with 9 bases aligning to TRBD1. The TCR comes from a female donor with non-small cell lung cancer. The sequenced sample consisted of lung tumor tissue. CDR3 DNA sequence: TGTGCCACCAGCGAAGATCCGGGACAGGGAGAGACCCAGTACTTC. It is translated as CATSEDPGQGETQYF. Full variable domain (outside the CDR3, taken from reference TRBV15 and TRBJ2-5): DAMVIQNPRYQVTQFGKPVTLSCSQTLNHNVMYWYQQKSSQAPKLLFHYYDKDFNNEADTPDNFQSRRPNTSFCFLDIRSPGLGDTAMYLCATSEDPGQGETQYFGPGTRLLVL.